The 3 T cell receptor beta chains below all came from one sample that was sequenced in a study of T-cell memory formation after mild COVID-19. TCRdb reprocessed the 5' RACE reads via MiXCR and lists one record per CDR3 protein. Here the sample spans 250,000 to 400,000 distinct CDR3 sequences, more than 13% being singletons. The sample consisted of PBMCs or a T cell subset sorted from them (not recorded which). The origin of the receptors is a man younger than 35 who had mild COVID-19 (a few samples of this study predate the infection). Cell type and time point are not known.

The chain has TRBV7-2 and TRBJ2-1, with TRBD2 identical over 9 bases. J was trimmed by 7 bases and V by 5 bases; bases with no gene match: 18. Looked up from germline, CDR1 is SGHTA and CDR2 is FQGNSA. This CDR3 comprises 18 residues. CDR3 in DNA: TGTGCCAGCAGCGCCCCTTCCCTAGCGGGGAGTGCGTCGAATGAGCAGTTCTTC. The encoded protein is CASSAPSLAGSASNEQFF. The full variable domain, its missing parts supplied by reference TRBV7-2 and TRBJ2-1, is GAGVSQSPSNKVTEKGKDVELRCDPISGHTALYWYRQSLGQGLEFLIYFQGNSAPDKSGLPSDRFSAERTGGSVSTLTIQRTQQEDSAVYLCASSAPSLAGSASNEQFFGPGTRLTVL.

The sample holds one count of this clonotype. The chain's CDR3 is CASSPGPHNEQFF. Written as DNA, the CDR3 is TGTGCCAGCAGCCCGGGACCACACAATGAGCAGTTCTTC. This chain joins TRBV14 and TRBJ2-1; D possibly matches TRBD1 or TRBD2 (5 bases each). Per germline, CDR1 SGHDN and CDR2 FVKESK. This CDR3 spans 13 amino acids. The V end was cut by 4 bases, the J end by 5 bases, with 9 bases between.

This clonotype was recorded a few times. The chain recombines TRBV24-1 with TRBJ1-6; D uncertain. CDR3 size: 14 residues. Germline CDR1 is KGHDR and CDR2 is SFDVKD. Trimming shortened V by 4 bases and J by 8 bases, and 11 bases separated the two germline ends. The CDR3 DNA follows: TGTGCCACCAGTGACGGGAAGAGGGATTCACCCCTCCACTTT. It specifies CATSDGKRDSPLHF.